This TCR beta chain was sequenced for a study of T cell responses to AZD1222 COVID-19 vaccine. Broader study findings: Repertoires were obtained only post-peak T cell response. Among those given AZD1222, only five or six were seropositive at baseline. Breadth and depth of Spike-specific TCRs rose after two AZD1222 doses.

Some clones are missing from TCRdb's copy, which holds only in-frame ones; the method was immunoSEQ multiplex PCR. This sample yields around 140,000 clones, of which over 80% are seen a single time; roughly 3.8% belongs to the top ten. Comments on this clone: Its antigen is unknown.

This sequence originates from an adult who received the AZD1222 COVID-19 vaccine. This specimen consisted of peripheral blood, obtained 28 days after the second AZD1222 dose.

The CDR3 sequence: CASSSRQGADGYTF. The CDR3 DNA sequence: TGTGCCAGCAGTTCCCGACAGGGGGCTGATGGCTACACCTTC. V is TRBV27 and J is TRBJ1-2, with 10 positions matching TRBD1. The trim removed 4 bases at V and 6 bases at J, leaving 5 bases unmatched. This CDR3 has 14 amino acids. Germline V CDR1 and CDR2: MNHEY, SMNVEV (reference sequence).